The rows below give T cell receptor beta chains drawn from one sample of a study of blood T cell repertoires in COVID-19. Only in-frame clones appear in the TCRdb table, and some are missing; sequencing was by immunoSEQ multiplex PCR. This table has 17,000 or so clones, approximately 78% appearing once. Material for sequencing was peripheral blood. These receptors were collected from a man aged 55 to 70 with active or convalescent COVID-19. Each CDR3 is given with its conserved first and last residue.

j_call	v_call	cdr3_aa
TRBJ2-3	TRBV7-3	CASSLYRDTQYF
TRBJ1-1	TRBV6-6	CASSYPHMGTSEAFF
TRBJ2-3	TRBV15	CATSREASRGPTDTQYF
TRBJ2-7	TRBV27	CASSLSAGDEQYF
TRBJ2-7	TRBV23-1	CASSHPGGQFHYEQYF
TRBJ1-1	TRBV24-1	CATSDPYRREAFF
TRBJ1-5	TRBV19	CASSSPLFDRDQPQHF
TRBJ1-2	TRBV5-6	CASSLYTIGGYGYTF
TRBJ1-3	TRBV6-5	CASRDTSGNTIYF
TRBJ1-5	TRBV6-5	CASSGGGWRNQPQHF
TRBJ2-1	TRBV2	CASTLETSANYNEQFF
TRBJ2-1	TRBV6-2/TRBV6-3	CASSPFENEQFF
TRBJ2-3	TRBV25-1	CASSDPSGRTSDTQYF
TRBJ1-1	TRBV27	CASSLDQVMNTEAFF
TRBJ2-7	TRBV29-1	CSVEGLAGTTYEQYF
TRBJ1-2	TRBV28	CASSLEGANYGYTF
TRBJ1-6	TRBV7-3	CASSLRGGQGYNSPLHF
TRBJ1-5	TRBV10-3	CAISERDRGQPQHF
TRBJ1-3	TRBV13	CASSLGRGRLSGNTIYF
TRBJ1-5	TRBV3-1/TRBV3-2	CASSSGLDGQPQHF
TRBJ2-3	TRBV18	CASSLTSGRATDTQYF
TRBJ1-2	TRBV18	CASSPGTANYGYTF
TRBJ1-5	TRBV2	CASSGLNSNQPQHF
TRBJ1-3	TRBV30	CAWSAGWDRGLAGNTIYF
TRBJ2-1	TRBV2	CAGTTSSYNEQFF
TRBJ1-4	TRBV28	CASRGSVIEKLFF
TRBJ2-7	TRBV6-5	CASSYGTVGEQYF
TRBJ1-5	TRBV6-1	CASTRTGYSNQPQHF
TRBJ2-1	TRBV6-6	CASGTSAYNEQFF
TRBJ1-2	TRBV30	CALQGWRGYGYTF
TRBJ2-7	TRBV9	CASSPTGVDEQYF
TRBJ2-7	TRBV6-6	CASRGGAGPEQYF
TRBJ1-4	TRBV7-2	CASSLRPRATNEKLFF
TRBJ1-2	TRBV10-3	CAIKADREGGYTF
TRBJ1-1	TRBV18	CASSERQEITEAFF
TRBJ2-7	TRBV4-1	CASSQALAEYEQYF
TRBJ1-4	TRBV6-5	CASSSRGEKLFF